These T cell receptor beta chains were read from a single sample in a study of T cells after yellow fever vaccination. TCRdb reprocessed the 5' RACE reads with MiXCR, giving one entry per CDR3 protein. The sample includes fewer than 450,000 distinct CDR3 sequences, approximately 10% of them seen just once. The material sequenced was PBMCs, taken on the day of the first yellow fever vaccination. The receptors were gathered from a young man who received the YFV17D yellow fever vaccine. Both conserved end residues are part of each CDR3. The order of the fields is D gene, V gene, clone size, J gene, CDR3 protein, CDR3 DNA. A D gene is named only where the DNA matches it firmly. Clone size, where shown, is once, few, many, or a class for clones that have expanded.

D gene: TRBD2
V gene: TRBV7-9
clone size: .
J gene: TRBJ2-1
CDR3 protein: CASSAGDSYNEQFF
CDR3 DNA: TGTGCCAGCAGCGCGGGGGACTCCTACAATGAGCAGTTCTTC

D gene: TRBD2
V gene: TRBV4-3
clone size: few
J gene: TRBJ2-3
CDR3 protein: CASSQDLAGGPDTQYF
CDR3 DNA: TGCGCCAGCAGCCAAGATCTAGCGGGGGGGCCGGATACGCAGTATTTT

D gene: TRBD1
V gene: TRBV4-2
clone size: few
J gene: TRBJ1-2
CDR3 protein: CASSQDMGQGYTF
CDR3 DNA: TGTGCCAGCAGCCAAGATATGGGACAGGGCTACACCTTC

D gene: .
V gene: TRBV6-1
clone size: few
J gene: TRBJ2-2
CDR3 protein: CASSATQGEGELFF
CDR3 DNA: TGTGCCAGCAGTGCGACCCAGGGAGAAGGGGAGCTGTTTTTT

D gene: .
V gene: TRBV24-1
clone size: .
J gene: TRBJ2-4
CDR3 protein: CATRTRGLAKNIQYF
CDR3 DNA: TGTGCCACCAGGACCAGGGGCCTAGCCAAAAACATTCAGTACTTC

D gene: TRBD2
V gene: TRBV4-2
clone size: many
J gene: TRBJ2-1
CDR3 protein: CASSPLNLAGEHNEQFF
CDR3 DNA: TGTGCCAGCAGCCCCTTAAACCTAGCGGGGGAACACAATGAGCAGTTCTTC

D gene: .
V gene: TRBV12-3/TRBV12-4
clone size: .
J gene: TRBJ2-7
CDR3 protein: CASSLSRETFEQYF
CDR3 DNA: TGTGCCAGCAGTTTAAGCCGGGAGACCTTCGAGCAGTACTTC

D gene: .
V gene: TRBV4-3
clone size: few
J gene: TRBJ1-2
CDR3 protein: CASSQSQNYGYTF
CDR3 DNA: TGCGCCAGCAGCCAATCTCAGAACTATGGCTACACCTTC

D gene: TRBD1
V gene: TRBV4-1
clone size: .
J gene: TRBJ2-5
CDR3 protein: CASSQSGQIMETQYF
CDR3 DNA: TGCGCCAGCAGCCAGTCGGGACAGATAATGGAGACCCAGTACTTC

D gene: .
V gene: TRBV19
clone size: .
J gene: TRBJ2-2
CDR3 protein: CASKSERISSGELFF
CDR3 DNA: TGTGCCAGTAAGTCGGAGAGAATCAGCTCCGGGGAGCTGTTTTTT

D gene: .
V gene: TRBV20-1
clone size: many
J gene: TRBJ2-3
CDR3 protein: CSASGDTDTQYF
CDR3 DNA: TGCAGTGCGTCGGGGGACACAGATACGCAGTATTTT

D gene: .
V gene: TRBV10-3
clone size: .
J gene: TRBJ2-4
CDR3 protein: CAISESKGIAKNIQYF
CDR3 DNA: TGTGCCATCAGTGAGTCGAAAGGTATAGCCAAAAACATTCAGTACTTC

D gene: TRBD1
V gene: TRBV12-3/TRBV12-4
clone size: few
J gene: TRBJ2-1
CDR3 protein: CASSPTDRGGDEQFF
CDR3 DNA: TGTGCCAGCAGTCCAACAGACAGGGGCGGCGATGAGCAGTTCTTC

D gene: TRBD1
V gene: TRBV6-1
clone size: few
J gene: TRBJ2-2
CDR3 protein: CASQGAGELFF
CDR3 DNA: TGTGCCAGTCAGGGGGCCGGGGAGCTGTTTTTT

D gene: TRBD1
V gene: TRBV5-6
clone size: many
J gene: TRBJ1-2
CDR3 protein: CASNARTGAYGYTF
CDR3 DNA: TGTGCCAGCAACGCACGGACAGGCGCCTATGGCTACACCTTC

D gene: .
V gene: TRBV7-2
clone size: few
J gene: TRBJ1-2
CDR3 protein: CASSSSHTGDYGYTF
CDR3 DNA: TGTGCCAGCAGCTCCTCCCATACCGGGGACTATGGCTACACCTTC

D gene: .
V gene: TRBV7-2
clone size: .
J gene: TRBJ2-5
CDR3 protein: CASSLVDRRVQETEYF
CDR3 DNA: TGTGCCAGCAGCTTAGTTGACAGGCGTGTACAAGAGACCGAGTACTTC

D gene: .
V gene: TRBV28
clone size: once
J gene: TRBJ1-2
CDR3 protein: CASTDSGRSYTF
CDR3 DNA: TGTGCCAGCACCGACAGCGGCAGGAGCTACACCTTC

D gene: .
V gene: TRBV7-6
clone size: .
J gene: TRBJ1-5
CDR3 protein: CASSLGGGESNQPQHF
CDR3 DNA: TGTGCCAGCAGCTTAGGGGGGGGTGAAAGCAATCAGCCCCAGCATTTT

D gene: .
V gene: TRBV5-6
clone size: .
J gene: TRBJ2-5
CDR3 protein: CASSSEPIVHQETQYF
CDR3 DNA: TGTGCCAGCAGCTCTGAACCGATAGTACACCAAGAGACCCAGTACTTC

D gene: TRBD1
V gene: TRBV6-1
clone size: few
J gene: TRBJ2-1
CDR3 protein: CASSMDRGFSEQFF
CDR3 DNA: TGTGCCAGCAGTATGGACAGGGGGTTTAGTGAGCAGTTCTTC

D gene: .
V gene: TRBV4-2
clone size: few
J gene: TRBJ1-1
CDR3 protein: CASSQDWSILTAFF
CDR3 DNA: TGTGCCAGCAGCCAAGACTGGTCAATACTGACAGCTTTCTTT

D gene: .
V gene: TRBV6-5
clone size: .
J gene: TRBJ1-2
CDR3 protein: CASSYSRTGDYGYTF
CDR3 DNA: TGTGCCAGCAGTTACTCGAGAACGGGAGACTATGGCTACACCTTC

D gene: .
V gene: TRBV28
clone size: few
J gene: TRBJ2-5
CDR3 protein: CASSPLTNEPFQETQYF
CDR3 DNA: TGTGCCAGCAGCCCTCTTACAAACGAACCGTTCCAAGAGACCCAGTACTTC

D gene: TRBD1
V gene: TRBV20-1
clone size: .
J gene: TRBJ2-1
CDR3 protein: CSARDQGVISGEQFF
CDR3 DNA: TGCAGTGCTAGAGATCAGGGGGTGATCAGCGGTGAGCAGTTCTTC

D gene: TRBD1
V gene: TRBV10-1
clone size: .
J gene: TRBJ2-6
CDR3 protein: CASSEHKRFGTGESGANVLTF
CDR3 DNA: TGCGCCAGCAGTGAGCACAAGCGGTTTGGGACAGGCGAATCTGGGGCCAACGTCCTGACTTTC

D gene: TRBD2
V gene: TRBV11-3
clone size: few
J gene: TRBJ2-1
CDR3 protein: CASSFPSWTSGGARSYNEQFF
CDR3 DNA: TGTGCCAGCAGCTTCCCCTCCTGGACTAGCGGGGGGGCACGGTCCTACAATGAGCAGTTCTTC

D gene: .
V gene: TRBV29-1
clone size: .
J gene: TRBJ2-5
CDR3 protein: CSVELEDQETQYF
CDR3 DNA: TGCAGCGTTGAGTTGGAAGACCAAGAGACCCAGTACTTC

D gene: TRBD2
V gene: TRBV4-2
clone size: .
J gene: TRBJ2-3
CDR3 protein: CASSQGSGGHTDTQYF
CDR3 DNA: TGTGCCAGCAGCCAAGGTAGCGGGGGGCACACAGATACGCAGTATTTT